This paragraph covers one T cell receptor beta chain sequence. Data came from immunoSEQ multiplex PCR; TCRdb stores just in-frame clones and leaves some out. Among about 480,000 clones, approximately 79% were seen once, and the ten largest hold about 12%. The CDR3 runs 15 residues. Germline lookup yields CDR1 LGHNA and CDR2 YNFKEQ. V gave up 0 bases and J gave up 3 bases, with 6 bases separating them. The study drew all its donors from Caucasian adults living in Nashville, Tennessee. This entry comes from a study of shared clonotypes between healthy human individuals. What was sequenced was PBMCs. The TCR sequence derives from a woman aged 40 to 55 in good health. Some clones in this sample may be carry-over from other donors' samples. This chain uses TRBV4-2 with TRBJ2-6; no definite D call. The CDR3, as DNA: TGTGCCAGCAGCCAAGATCTTGGTGGGGCCAACGTCCTGACTTTC. Protein product: CASSQDLGGANVLTF.